The present entry profiles one T cell receptor (beta chain) with its context. The length of the CDR3 is 13 residues. Germline lookup yields CDR1 LNHDA and CDR2 SQIVND (reference sequence). Deletions cut 7 bases from V and 3 bases from J, with 11 bases between. From approximately 400 ng of RNA, a library with molecular barcoded alpha/delta and beta/gamma adaptors was made. One entry per CDR3 protein results from TCRdb running MiXCR on the reads. The sample has 100,000 to 150,000 distinct CDR3 sequences, 10% to 15% seen once. The sample originates from a study of read filtering for tumor transcriptome and immune sequencing.

Sample: a population of CD138-negative cells sorted from bone marrow. V usage is TRBV19 and J usage is TRBJ2-3; tentative D call: TRBD1 (5 bases). The source is a donor aged 40 or older with multiple myeloma. CDR3 residues: CASTPDRTDTQYF. The CDR3 DNA reads as TGTGCCAGTACTCCCGACAGAACAGATACGCAGTATTTT.